A single sample is the source of the 17 T cell receptor beta chains below, sequenced in a study of T cell responses to AZD1222 COVID-19 vaccine. Sequenced by immunoSEQ multiplex PCR; TCRdb stores in-frame clones only, minus some. The table has over 60,000 clones, around nine tenths seen once. Here the sequenced sample was peripheral blood, taken 28 days after the second dose of the MenACWY control vaccine. These receptor sequences come from an adult who received the MenACWY meningococcal vaccine as a control.

This chain joins TRBV28 and TRBJ2-7; TRBD2 might be the D (6 bases). Germline-derived CDR1 and CDR2 are MDHEN and SYDVKM. The CDR3 spans 12 residues. Deletions cut 6 bases from V and 9 bases from J, with 15 bases between. CDR3 nucleotides: TGTGCCAGCAGATCTGGGGGGATTTGGCAGTACTTC. It encodes CASRSGGIWQYF.

This clone appeared a single time. The V call is TRBV7-8, the J call TRBJ1-5, with TRBD1 as a possible D gene (5 bases). The germline CDR1 and CDR2 sequences are SGHVS and FQNEAQ. The CDR3 is 16 residues long. Trimming pared 2 bases from V and 2 bases from J, leaving 13 bases between. CDR3 bases: TGTGCCAGCAGCTTATCCCGGGACCGCCGCAATCAGCCCCAGCATTTT. This gives the protein CASSLSRDRRNQPQHF. The whole variable domain, remainder taken from reference TRBV7-8 and TRBJ1-5, is GAGVSQSPRYKVAKRGQDVALRCDPISGHVSLFWYQQALGQGPEFLTYFQNEAQLDKSGLPSDRFFAERPEGSVSTLKIQRTQQEDSAVYLCASSLSRDRRNQPQHFGDGTRLSIL.

This chain connects TRBV2 to TRBJ1-1; D not certain. V lost 5 bases and J 5 bases, leaving 12 bases between the germline ends. The CDR3 contains 13 residues. Germline lookup yields CDR1 SNHLY and CDR2 FYNNEI. For the CDR3, the DNA is TGTGCCAGCAGTTCGTGGTCTCGGACTGAAGCTTTCTTT. Its protein product is CASSSWSRTEAFF.

The chain combines TRBV7-2 with TRBJ1-6; D gene unclear. This CDR3 comprises 12 residues. Deletions cut 1 base from V and 11 bases from J, with 6 bases between. CDR1 is SGHTA, CDR2 FQGNSA, per germline. CDR3 coding DNA: TGTGCCAGCAGCTTAGACGGGACACCCCTCCACTTT. Translating it yields CASSLDGTPLHF.

V usage is TRBV6-6 and J usage is TRBJ2-7, with 8 bases that match TRBD2. This CDR3 spans 14 amino acids. V gave up 5 bases and J gave up 5 bases; unmatched junction bases: 8. In germline, CDR1 is MNHNY, CDR2 SVGAGI (reference sequence). The CDR3 DNA reads as TGTGCCAGCAGTACAGGACTAGCACTCGACGAGCAGTACTTC. Its protein is CASSTGLALDEQYF.

This chain joins TRBV19 and TRBJ1-1; tentatively, D is TRBD1 (5 bases). The germline CDR1 and CDR2 sequences are LNHDA and SQIVND (reference sequence). Deletions cut 8 bases from V and 2 bases from J, with 12 bases between. The CDR3 length is 13 residues. CDR3 in DNA: TGTGCCAGTGCCGCCGGGACCAACACTGAAGCTTTCTTT. Translated, it gives CASAAGTNTEAFF.

The rearrangement uses TRBV15 and TRBJ1-3; D remains ambiguous. The CDR3 runs 17 residues. Trimming left V 0 bases short and J 0 bases short, with 12 bases between. Germline V gene data show CDR1 as LNHNV and CDR2 as YYDKDF (reference sequence). The CDR3 here is CATSRDRGLLSGNTIYF. In nucleotides, the CDR3 is TGTGCCACCAGCAGAGATAGAGGGCTCCTCTCTGGAAACACCATATATTTT. Looking up the rest from reference TRBV15 and TRBJ1-3 gives the full variable domain: DAMVIQNPRYQVTQFGKPVTLSCSQTLNHNVMYWYQQKSSQAPKLLFHYYDKDFNNEADTPDNFQSRRPNTSFCFLDIRSPGLGDTAMYLCATSRDRGLLSGNTIYFGEGSWLTVV.

The J gene is TRBJ2-7, the V gene TRBV27; D possibly corresponds to TRBD2 (5 bases). The CDR3 is made up of 13 amino acids. Per germline, CDR1 MNHEY and CDR2 SMNVEV (reference sequence). Trimming pared 10 bases from V and 6 bases from J, leaving 19 bases between. The CDR3 spells CAIGFGEGAEQYF. CDR3 DNA sequence: TGTGCCATAGGATTCGGAGAGGGTGCCGAGCAGTACTTC.

The chain links TRBV2 to TRBJ2-3, with D perhaps being TRBD1 or TRBD2 (5 bases each). Looked up from germline, CDR1 is SNHLY and CDR2 is FYNNEI. The ends were cut back, 6 bases at V and 2 bases at J, with 18 bases in the middle. The CDR3 length is 16 residues. CDR3 coding DNA: TGTGCCAGCAGGTTACGGCAGAGGGGAACCACAGATACGCAGTATTTT. Translating gives CASRLRQRGTTDTQYF.

The rearrangement joins TRBV24-1 to TRBJ1-5, with 8 bases matching TRBD1. The V gene end was trimmed by 3 bases and the J gene end by 4 bases; junction bases not matched to a gene: 10. CDR1 and CDR2 (germline): KGHDR, SFDVKD. This CDR3 is built from 17 residues. In nucleotides, the CDR3 is TGTGCCACCAGTGATGGGGACAGGTACAAAAAGAATCAGCCCCAGCATTTT. It is translated as CATSDGDRYKKNQPQHF.

The chain has TRBV11-1 and TRBJ2-5; D remains unclear. This CDR3 comprises 13 residues. Trimming cost V 4 bases and J 5 bases, with 11 bases left between them. Germline-derived CDR1 and CDR2 are SGHAT and FQDESV (reference sequence). The CDR3 reads CASSSRPRETQYF. The CDR3 region has the DNA TGTGCCAGCAGCTCTCGGCCACGGGAGACCCAGTACTTC.

The chain uses TRBV5-1 and TRBJ2-7; 15 bases are shared with TRBD2. This CDR3 is built from 17 residues. Germline V lookup: CDR1 SGHRS, CDR2 YFSETQ. V dropped 4 bases and J dropped 5; count of bases not matched to a gene: 10. The CDR3 nucleotides are TGCGCCAGCAGCCAGGGACTAGCGGGGGGACTTCCTAACGAGCAGTACTTC. Translated, it gives CASSQGLAGGLPNEQYF.

This chain joins TRBV2 and TRBJ2-7; D remains ambiguous. Looked up from germline, CDR1 is SNHLY and CDR2 is FYNNEI. The CDR3 covers 13 residues. V lost 2 bases and J lost 1, with 6 bases in between. CDR3 amino acids: CASSESISYEQYF. Written as DNA, the CDR3 is TGTGCCAGCAGTGAATCGATTTCCTACGAGCAGTACTTC.

CDR3 in amino acids: CASSIGMDRGRRQPQHF. CDR3 coding DNA: TGTGCCAGTAGTATAGGTATGGACAGGGGGCGAAGGCAGCCCCAGCATTTT. This sequence joins TRBV19 and TRBJ1-5, with 11 nucleotides matching TRBD1. Germline loops: CDR1 LNHDA, CDR2 SQIVND (reference sequence). This CDR3 comprises 17 residues. Losses at the gene ends were 1 base for V and 7 bases for J; bases not matched to a gene: 9.

The genes are TRBV11-3 and TRBJ2-3, with 8 bases that match TRBD1. The CDR3 covers 14 residues. The V segment lost 4 bases and the J segment 4 bases; nucleotides outside the gene matches: 4. Germline CDR1 reads SGHNT; CDR2 reads YENEEA. CDR3 in amino acids: CASSSRTGPDTQYF. CDR3 nucleotides: TGTGCCAGCAGCTCAAGGACAGGGCCAGATACGCAGTATTTT. Full variable domain (rest looked up from reference TRBV11-3 and TRBJ2-3): EAGVVQSPRYKIIEKKQPVAFWCNPISGHNTLYWYLQNLGQGPELLIRYENEEAVDDSQLPKDRFSAERLKGVDSTLKIQPAELGDSAVYLCASSSRTGPDTQYFGPGTRLTVL.

The chain recombines TRBV5-1 with TRBJ2-7, with 14 bases lining up with TRBD2. Losses at the gene ends were 5 bases for V and 3 bases for J; bases not matched to a gene: 4. The CDR3 runs 15 residues. Per the germline V gene, CDR1 is SGHRS and CDR2 is YFSETQ. The CDR3 here is CASRSGTSGGYEQYF. CDR3 nucleotides: TGCGCCAGCAGATCGGGGACTAGCGGGGGCTACGAGCAGTACTTC.

The V gene is TRBV7-9, the J gene TRBJ2-2; maybe TRBD2 (6 bases). Trimming cost V 2 bases and J 5 bases, with 12 bases left between them. The germline V gene encodes CDR1 SEHNR and CDR2 FQNEAQ (reference sequence). The CDR3 consists of 15 residues. CDR3 amino acids: CASSLWGTETGELFF. The CDR3 region has the DNA TGTGCCAGCAGCTTATGGGGGACTGAAACCGGGGAGCTGTTTTTT.